Described below is a single T cell receptor (beta chain) sequence and its context. What it binds is not known. These data come from a study of T cell responses to AZD1222 COVID-19 vaccine. Study-wide background: Pooling was applied to second doses at about 4 or about 12 weeks. Whole-study results and caveats: It should be noted that donors were predominantly white British and more often female, and clonal diversity was possibly underestimated. Spike-specific TCR breadth and depth grew following two AZD1222 doses. There were vaccine-associated CD4 TCRs across spike, dominant at 160-218 and 743-854.

Sequenced by immunoSEQ multiplex PCR; TCRdb stores in-frame clones only, minus some. The data show fewer than 200,000 clones, approximately 92% seen once. CDR1 and CDR2 from the germline V gene are KGHSH and LQKENI. Trimming cost V 4 bases and J 8 bases; bases outside gene matches: 9. The CDR3 is 14 residues long. This specimen was peripheral blood, taken on day 0 of AZD1222 vaccination. The genes are TRBV18 and TRBJ1-2, with 8 nucleotides matching TRBD1. This sequence was found in an adult in good health. The CDR3 spells CASSLKTGEGGYTF. CDR3 bases: TGTGCCAGCTCACTGAAGACAGGGGAAGGCGGCTACACCTTC. Combining the CDR3 with reference TRBV18 and TRBJ1-2 gives the whole variable domain NAGVMQNPRHLVRRRGQEARLRCSPMKGHSHVYWYRQLPEEGLKFMVYLQKENIIDESGMPKERFSAEFPKEGPSILRIQQVVRGDSAAYFCASSLKTGEGGYTFGSGTRLTVV.